This T cell receptor beta chain was identified during a study of blood T cells in healthy people across ages. About the study: Using template switching, researchers captured about one barcoded beta molecule for each two T cells. Findings of the study overall: Unsorted PBMCs blocked a conclusive comparison of naive and antigen-experienced cells.

This CDR3 comprises 16 residues. The germline gives CDR1 MNHEY, CDR2 SMNVEV (reference sequence). With 7 bases clipped from V and 1 base from J, the junction kept 8 bases outside the gene matches. Using a J-beta primer mix together with a sample-barcoded 5' primer, a second PCR was run for about 6 to 11 cycles. A template-switch adaptor with 12 random nucleotides tagged each cDNA molecule. Via MiXCR, TCRdb re-called the 5' RACE reads, giving one row per CDR3 protein. The sample gives over 1,500,000 distinct CDR3 sequences, about 50% of which show up once; roughly 2% is in the top ten. Extractions gave at least 5 micrograms of total RNA per sample. Remarks on this clonotype: Its cognate antigen is unknown.

The specimen sequenced was blood. The V call is TRBV27, the J call TRBJ2-3; 10 bases align to TRBD2. This receptor was identified in a woman in her 40s in good health. CDR3 DNA: TGTGCCAGCACCAAAGGCCTAGCGGGGGGCACAGATACGCAGTATTTT. This gives the protein CASTKGLAGGTDTQYF.